These 3 T cell receptor beta chains originate from one sample sequenced in a study of T cells in Graves' hyperthyroidism and ophthalmopathy. RNA transcripts provided the source from which TCR beta CDR3 regions were amplified. First-round RT-PCR of the TCR CDR3 relied on the HTBI primer set. MiXCR, applied by TCRdb to the multiplex PCR reads, yields one record per CDR3 protein. This table has fewer than 750,000 distinct CDR3 sequences, approximately 44% appearing once. What was sequenced was peripheral blood or thyroid tissue (not recorded which). These TCRs come from a woman between 18 and 30 years old with Graves' hyperthyroidism.

V and J are TRBV29-1 and TRBJ1-5; D is possibly TRBD1 (5 bases). The germline gives CDR1 SQVTM, CDR2 ANQGSEA. The CDR3 spans 14 residues. The germline V and J ends were trimmed by 8 bases and 3 bases, with 17 bases remaining between them. The CDR3 nucleotides are TGCAGCAAAGCCAGGGTGGGGATCAATCAGCCCCAGCATTTT. This translates into CSKARVGINQPQHF.

The V gene is TRBV29-1, the J gene TRBJ2-1; D not resolved. Germline V CDR1 and CDR2: SQVTM, ANQGSEA. V lost 1 base and J lost 0, with 16 bases in between. This CDR3 contains 17 residues. CDR3 sequence: CSVEGSRQLSSYNEQFF. The DNA for the CDR3 is TGCAGCGTTGAAGGTTCGAGGCAACTGAGCTCCTACAATGAGCAGTTCTTC.

There are many counts of this clonotype. This sequence joins TRBV20-1 and TRBJ2-7; the match to TRBD2 covers 7 bases. V shed 0 bases, J shed 7 bases, and the junction held 9 bases outside the gene matches. Germline CDR1 DFQATT, CDR2 SNEGSKA (reference sequence). The CDR3 sequence is 14 residues long. CDR3 protein: CSARDEGGPGEQYF. The CDR3 DNA sequence: TGCAGTGCTAGAGATGAGGGAGGGCCTGGGGAGCAGTACTTC.